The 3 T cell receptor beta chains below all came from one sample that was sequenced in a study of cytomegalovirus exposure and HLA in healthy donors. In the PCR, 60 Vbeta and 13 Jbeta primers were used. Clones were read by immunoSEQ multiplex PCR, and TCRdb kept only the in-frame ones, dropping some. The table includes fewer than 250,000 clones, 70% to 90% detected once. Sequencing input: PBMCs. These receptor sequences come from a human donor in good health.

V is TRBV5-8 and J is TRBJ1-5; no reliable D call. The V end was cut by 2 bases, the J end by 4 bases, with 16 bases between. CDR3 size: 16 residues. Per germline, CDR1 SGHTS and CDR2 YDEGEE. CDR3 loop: CASSFQLTAGNQPQHF. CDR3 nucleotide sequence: TGTGCCAGCAGCTTCCAGCTGACGGCGGGGAATCAGCCCCAGCATTTT.

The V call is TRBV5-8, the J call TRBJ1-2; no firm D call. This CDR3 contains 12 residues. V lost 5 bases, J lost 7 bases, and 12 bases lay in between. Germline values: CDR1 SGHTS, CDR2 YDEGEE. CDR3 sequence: CASSHLQLGYTF. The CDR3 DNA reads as TGTGCCAGCAGTCACCTCCAACTTGGCTACACCTTC.

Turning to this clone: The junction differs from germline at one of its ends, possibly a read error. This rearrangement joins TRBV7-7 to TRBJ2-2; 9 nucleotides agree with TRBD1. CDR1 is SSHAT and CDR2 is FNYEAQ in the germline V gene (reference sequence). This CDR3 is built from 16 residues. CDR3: CASSPTGGAFFGELFF. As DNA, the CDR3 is TGTGCTAGCAGCCCTACAGGGGGCGCATTCTTCGGGGAGCTGTTTTTT.